Listed below are T cell receptor beta chains from one sample, sequenced in a study of cytomegalovirus exposure and HLA in healthy donors. Profiling relied on immunoSEQ multiplex PCR, and the TCRdb table lists in-frame clones only, not all of them. The table shows about 190,000 clones, with over 65% occurring only once. Sequences were obtained from PBMCs. Receptors were obtained from a woman aged 25 to 45 in good health and CMV-seronegative. CDR3s include the opening cysteine and the closing phenylalanine or tryptophan. D genes are given only for firm matches. Size is stated for part of the rows, as once, few or many counts, or as a class when the clone is expanded.

size	V	length	J	D	DNA	CDR3
.	TRBV11-2	15	TRBJ2-1	TRBD2	TGTGCCAGCAGCCTTAGCGGGAGAAGGGGGAATGAGCAGTTCTTC	CASSLSGRRGNEQFF
.	TRBV28	15	TRBJ1-5	.	TGTGCCAGCAGTACAATTGACAGAATCAATCAGCCCCAGCATTTT	CASSTIDRINQPQHF
.	TRBV19	17	TRBJ2-7	.	TGTGCCAGTAGTAAATCGGTTTCCCGGGACATCTTCCACGAGCAGTACTTC	CASSKSVSRDIFHEQYF
.	TRBV7-6	14	TRBJ2-3	TRBD1	TGTGCCAGCAGCTTAAGAGGACAGGGTTATACGCAGTATTTT	CASSLRGQGYTQYF
.	TRBV10-3	15	TRBJ2-7	.	TGTGCCATCAGTGAGTCGGCAGTATCCTCCTACGAGCAGTACTTC	CAISESAVSSYEQYF
.	TRBV7-2	14	TRBJ1-1	.	TGTGCCAGCAGCTTACAGCGGGGGAACACTGAAGCTTTCTTT	CASSLQRGNTEAFF
.	TRBV5-1	19	TRBJ2-3	TRBD2	TGCGCCAGCAGCCCCCGGTTGAGCGGGGGGGCCGGGAGCACAGATACGCAGTATTTT	CASSPRLSGGAGSTDTQYF
.	TRBV7-2	15	TRBJ1-5	TRBD1	TGTGCCAGCAGCTTAGTCAGGGACAGGGGTCAGCCCCAGCATTTT	CASSLVRDRGQPQHF
.	TRBV5-1	15	TRBJ1-1	.	TGCGCCAGCAGCTTGTTGGCCAGGGGGAACACTGAAGCTTTCTTT	CASSLLARGNTEAFF
.	TRBV18	11	TRBJ2-5	.	TGTGCCAGCTCACCTGCAGGGACCCAGTACTTC	CASSPAGTQYF
.	TRBV4-1	17	TRBJ2-3	.	TGCGCCAGCAGCCAACCACCGACTACGCCTAGCACAGATACGCAGTATTTT	CASSQPPTTPSTDTQYF
.	TRBV7-2	12	TRBJ1-2	.	TGTGCCAGCAGCCCGGGGGTCTATGGCTACACCTTC	CASSPGVYGYTF
.	TRBV25-1	13	TRBJ2-5	.	.	CASRSLYQETQYF
.	TRBV5-8	15	TRBJ2-1	TRBD2	TGTGCCAGCAGCTTGGGAGCGGGAGAGTGGAGGGAGCAGTTCTTC	CASSLGAGEWREQFF
.	TRBV19	14	TRBJ1-5	.	TGTGCCAGTAGTATAGCCTCTTTTAATCAGCCCCAGCATTTT	CASSIASFNQPQHF
few	TRBV15	13	TRBJ1-2	.	TGTGCCACCAGCAGGGACATAAACTATGGCTACACCTTC	CATSRDINYGYTF
.	TRBV7-9	16	TRBJ2-5	TRBD1	TGTGCCAGCAGCTCGAACAGGGGTTGGGCGTGGGAGACCCAGTACTTC	CASSSNRGWAWETQYF
.	TRBV7-3	15	TRBJ2-7	TRBD1	TGTGCCAGCAGCCCATCGGACAGGGGGCTCTACGAGCAGTACTTC	CASSPSDRGLYEQYF
.	TRBV5-1	13	TRBJ1-1	TRBD1	TGCGCCAGCCACCTGGGACAGGGGACTGAAGCTTTCTTT	CASHLGQGTEAFF
.	TRBV27	18	TRBJ1-2	TRBD1	TGTGCCAGCACCACACTCTCCGGGACAGGGGGGTCATACTATGGCTACACCTTC	CASTTLSGTGGSYYGYTF
.	TRBV30	14	TRBJ2-1	.	TGTGCCGCGACCGAGTGGGGCCCTTACAATGAGCAGTTCTTC	CAATEWGPYNEQFF
.	TRBV13	13	TRBJ1-1	.	TGTGCCAGCAGCTTAAGCGCTATCGCTAAAGCTTTCTTT	CASSLSAIAKAFF
.	TRBV5-1	14	TRBJ2-5	TRBD1	TGCGCCAGCAGCCCTACAGGGGGCGGGGAGACCCAGTACTTC	CASSPTGGGETQYF
few	TRBV7-9	14	TRBJ1-5	.	TGTGCCAGCAGTTTAGCAGCCGGCAATCAGCCCCAGCATTTT	CASSLAAGNQPQHF
.	TRBV4-2	14	TRBJ2-7	.	TGTGCCAGCAGCCAAACTAGCTCCAACTACGAGCAGTACTTC	CASSQTSSNYEQYF
.	TRBV2	14	TRBJ2-7	.	TGTGCCAGCACTACGTTCCCAGGGGCCTACGAGCAGTACTTC	CASTTFPGAYEQYF
once	TRBV10-2	13	TRBJ2-1	TRBD2	TGCGCCAGCAGCGGGGGGGCTAGCAATGAGCAGTTCTTC	CASSGGASNEQFF
.	TRBV5-1	13	TRBJ1-1	.	TGCGCCAGCAGCACCAGGGGCTACACTGAAGCTTTCTTT	CASSTRGYTEAFF
.	TRBV29-1	11	TRBJ1-1	.	TGCAGCGTCGACAAGAACACTGAAGCTTTCTTT	CSVDKNTEAFF
once	TRBV5-1	13	TRBJ1-2	TRBD1	TGCGCCAGCAGCCCAGGGGGCGGCTATGGCTACACCTTC	CASSPGGGYGYTF
.	TRBV30	11	TRBJ2-7	.	TGTGCCTATGTACAGACCTACGAGCAGTACTTC	CAYVQTYEQYF
.	TRBV19	12	TRBJ1-5	.	TGTGCCAGTGTGGGGGGTTATCAGCCCCAGCATTTT	CASVGGYQPQHF